The 11 T cell receptor beta chains below were found in one sample sequenced in a study of blood T cell repertoires in COVID-19. Sequenced by immunoSEQ multiplex PCR; TCRdb stores in-frame clones only, minus some. The sample holds some 31,000 clones, almost 80% seen once. The sample taken for sequencing was peripheral blood. The source is a woman in her fifties or sixties with acute or convalescent COVID-19.

This clone was picked up a small number of times. V is TRBV7-6 and J is TRBJ2-7, with 10 bases matching TRBD1. The CDR3 extends over 16 amino acids. Germline assignment: CDR1 SGHVS and CDR2 FNYEAQ. The V and J ends lost 0 bases and 2 bases, in that order; junction bases with no gene match: 4. The CDR3 region has the DNA TGTGCCAGCAGCTTAGCTGGGACAGGGGACCCCTACGAGCAGTACTTC. Translation: CASSLAGTGDPYEQYF.

The chain links TRBV5-8 to TRBJ1-1; D is perhaps TRBD1 (5 bases). Trimming shortened V by 4 bases and J by 3 bases, and 16 bases separated the two germline ends. The CDR3 runs 15 residues. The germline CDR1 and CDR2 sequences are SGHTS and YDEGEE. This CDR3 reads CASSPVPGYHTEAFF. CDR3 DNA: TGTGCCAGCAGCCCCGTACCAGGGTATCACACTGAAGCTTTCTTT.

This sequence joins TRBV11-2 and TRBJ1-1; 8 positions match TRBD1. CDR3 size: 13 residues. V dropped 5 bases and J dropped 7; count of bases not matched to a gene: 6. In germline, CDR1 is SGHAT, CDR2 FQNNGV. The CDR3 DNA sequence: TGTGCCAGCAGCCGATTGGACAGGGTTGAAGCTTTCTTT. Amino acids: CASSRLDRVEAFF.

The genes are TRBV12-3 or TRBV12-4 and TRBJ2-7; D is unclear. The CDR3 totals 11 residues. V shed 3 bases and J shed 3 bases, with 3 bases lying between them. The DNA for the CDR3 is TGTGCCAGCAGTTTCGGCTACGAGCAGTACTTC. Its translation is CASSFGYEQYF.

The chain employs TRBV7-9 and TRBJ2-1; 7 bases line up with TRBD1. Losses at the gene ends were 3 bases for V and 4 bases for J; bases not matched to a gene: 9. Per germline, CDR1 SEHNR and CDR2 FQNEAQ (reference sequence). The CDR3 has 16 residues. The CDR3 DNA sequence: TGTGCCAGCAGCTTCACTGAGACAGGGCCGTACAATGAGCAGTTCTTC. It specifies CASSFTETGPYNEQFF.

The chain has TRBV18 and TRBJ1-4; D is ambiguous. Trimming stripped 2 bases from V and 0 bases from J, with 13 bases between. The CDR3 runs 17 residues. Looked up from germline, CDR1 is KGHSH and CDR2 is LQKENI. The CDR3 is CASSPDYSYSTNEKLFF. CDR3 DNA sequence: TGTGCCAGCTCACCAGATTACAGCTATTCAACTAATGAAAAACTGTTTTTT.

The chain employs TRBV5-1 and TRBJ2-7; possible D gene TRBD2, 6 bases. Germline V gene lookup returns CDR1 SGHRS and CDR2 YFSETQ. Trimming cost V 0 bases and J 2 bases, with 9 bases left between them. The CDR3 length is 14 residues. CDR3 sequence: CASSLASAAYEQYF. Here the CDR3 DNA reads TGCGCCAGCAGCTTGGCTAGCGCGGCCTACGAGCAGTACTTC.

The chain links TRBV10-1 to TRBJ2-7; the match to TRBD2 covers 7 bases. V gave up 3 bases and J gave up 0 bases; unmatched junction bases: 2. This CDR3 comprises 14 residues. Germline values: CDR1 WNHNN, CDR2 SYGVQD (reference sequence). The CDR3 nucleotides read TGCGCCAGCAGTGACGGCGGGAGCTCCTACGAGCAGTACTTC. It is translated as CASSDGGSSYEQYF.

This chain joins TRBV7-9 and TRBJ1-1, with no clear D. V was pared by 7 bases and J by 0 bases, with 9 bases between. Germline V lookup: CDR1 SEHNR, CDR2 FQNEAQ (reference sequence). This CDR3 is 13 amino acids long. This CDR3 is CASNPGMNTEAFF. The DNA of the CDR3 is TGTGCCAGCAACCCGGGGATGAACACTGAAGCTTTCTTT.

This chain joins TRBV5-6 and TRBJ2-6; D gene ambiguous. V was trimmed by 4 bases and J by 0 bases, leaving 8 bases between them. The CDR3 extends over 15 amino acids. Germline values: CDR1 SGHDT, CDR2 YYEEEE. The CDR3 DNA is TGTGCCAGCAGCCTGACACCCTCTGGGGCCAACGTCCTGACTTTC. Translation gives CASSLTPSGANVLTF.

This clone was seen just once. V usage is TRBV6-1 and J usage is TRBJ1-5, with 8 bases lining up with TRBD1. This CDR3 is 15 amino acids long. The V and J ends lost 6 bases and 1 base, in that order; junction bases with no gene match: 5. Germline V gene sequence: CDR1 MNHNS, CDR2 SASEGT. The chain's CDR3 is CASRLDRESNQPQHF. The CDR3 nucleotides are TGTGCCAGCAGATTGGACAGGGAAAGCAATCAGCCCCAGCATTTT.